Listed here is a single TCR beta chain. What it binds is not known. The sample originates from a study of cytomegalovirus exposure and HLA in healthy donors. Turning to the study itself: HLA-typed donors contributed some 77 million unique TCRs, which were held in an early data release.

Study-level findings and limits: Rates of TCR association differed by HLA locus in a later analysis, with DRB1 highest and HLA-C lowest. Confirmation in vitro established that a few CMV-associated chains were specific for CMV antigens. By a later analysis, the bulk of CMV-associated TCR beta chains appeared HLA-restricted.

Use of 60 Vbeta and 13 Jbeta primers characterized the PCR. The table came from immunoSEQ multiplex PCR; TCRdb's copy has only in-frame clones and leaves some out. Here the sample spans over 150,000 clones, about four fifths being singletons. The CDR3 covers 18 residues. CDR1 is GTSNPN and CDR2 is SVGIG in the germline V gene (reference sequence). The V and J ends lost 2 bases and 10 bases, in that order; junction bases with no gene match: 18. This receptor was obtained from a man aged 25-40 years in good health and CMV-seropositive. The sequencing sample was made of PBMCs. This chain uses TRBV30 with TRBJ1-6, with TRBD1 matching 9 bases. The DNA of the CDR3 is TGTGCCTGGAGTACCGGGACAGGGCGAGGGGTAGTGGAGTCACCCCTCCACTTT. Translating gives CAWSTGTGRGVVESPLHF.